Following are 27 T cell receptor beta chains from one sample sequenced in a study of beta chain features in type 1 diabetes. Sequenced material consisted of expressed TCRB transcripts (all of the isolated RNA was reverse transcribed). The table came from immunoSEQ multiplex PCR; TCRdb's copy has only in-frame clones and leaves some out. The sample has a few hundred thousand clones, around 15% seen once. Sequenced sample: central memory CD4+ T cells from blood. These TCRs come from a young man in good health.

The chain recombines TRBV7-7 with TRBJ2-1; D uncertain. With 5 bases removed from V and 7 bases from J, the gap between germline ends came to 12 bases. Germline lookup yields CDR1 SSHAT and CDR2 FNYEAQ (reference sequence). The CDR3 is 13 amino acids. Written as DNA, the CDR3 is TGTGCCAGCAGCCCGACCCGGTGGAATGAGCAGTTCTTC. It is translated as CASSPTRWNEQFF.

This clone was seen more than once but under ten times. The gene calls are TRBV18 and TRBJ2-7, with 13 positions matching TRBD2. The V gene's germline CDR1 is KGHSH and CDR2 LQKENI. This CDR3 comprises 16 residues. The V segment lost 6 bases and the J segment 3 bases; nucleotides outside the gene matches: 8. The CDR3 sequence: CASSLGLAGAIYEQYF. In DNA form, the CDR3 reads TGTGCCAGCTCCTTAGGACTAGCGGGGGCCATCTACGAGCAGTACTTC.

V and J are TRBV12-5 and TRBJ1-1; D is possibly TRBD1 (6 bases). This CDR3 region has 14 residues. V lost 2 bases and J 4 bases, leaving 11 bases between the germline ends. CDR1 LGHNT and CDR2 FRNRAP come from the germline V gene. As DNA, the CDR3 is TGTGCTAGTGGTTTGCCCGGGGGCGGCACTGAAGCTTTCTTT. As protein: CASGLPGGGTEAFF. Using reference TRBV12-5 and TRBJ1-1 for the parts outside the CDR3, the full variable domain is DARVTQTPRHKVTEMGQEVTMRCQPILGHNTVFWYRQTMMQGLELLAYFRNRAPLDDSGMPKDRFSAEMPDATLATLKIQPSEPRDSAVYFCASGLPGGGTEAFFGQGTRLTVV.

The CDR3 DNA is TGTGCCAGCAGCCCGGGGAGGGGCGAAAACACCGGGGAGCTGTTTTTT. It specifies CASSPGRGENTGELFF. V and J are TRBV9 and TRBJ2-2; 7 nucleotides match TRBD2. Unmatched junction bases numbered 8, after V lost 4 bases and J lost 2 bases. This CDR3 is 16 amino acids long. Germline-derived CDR1 and CDR2 are SGDLS and YYNGEE.

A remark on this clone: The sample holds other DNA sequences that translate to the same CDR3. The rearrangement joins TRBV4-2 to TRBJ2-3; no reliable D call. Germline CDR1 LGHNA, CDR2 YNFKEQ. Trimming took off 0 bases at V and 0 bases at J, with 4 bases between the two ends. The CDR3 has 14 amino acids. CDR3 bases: TGTGCCAGCAGCCAAGACCGGAGCACAGATACGCAGTATTTT. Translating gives CASSQDRSTDTQYF.

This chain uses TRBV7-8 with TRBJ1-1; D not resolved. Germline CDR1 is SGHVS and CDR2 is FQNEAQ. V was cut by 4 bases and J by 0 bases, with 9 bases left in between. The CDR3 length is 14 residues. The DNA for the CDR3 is TGTGCCAGCAGCTCCCCATGGCTGAACACTGAAGCTTTCTTT. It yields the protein CASSSPWLNTEAFF.

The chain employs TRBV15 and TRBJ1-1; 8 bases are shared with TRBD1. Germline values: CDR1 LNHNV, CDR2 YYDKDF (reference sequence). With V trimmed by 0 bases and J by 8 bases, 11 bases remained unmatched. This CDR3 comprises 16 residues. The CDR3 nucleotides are TGTGCCACCAGCAGAGATTTTGGGACAGGCGGTTACGAAGCTTTCTTT. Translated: CATSRDFGTGGYEAFF. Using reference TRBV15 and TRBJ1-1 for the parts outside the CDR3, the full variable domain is DAMVIQNPRYQVTQFGKPVTLSCSQTLNHNVMYWYQQKSSQAPKLLFHYYDKDFNNEADTPDNFQSRRPNTSFCFLDIRSPGLGDTAMYLCATSRDFGTGGYEAFFGQGTRLTVV.

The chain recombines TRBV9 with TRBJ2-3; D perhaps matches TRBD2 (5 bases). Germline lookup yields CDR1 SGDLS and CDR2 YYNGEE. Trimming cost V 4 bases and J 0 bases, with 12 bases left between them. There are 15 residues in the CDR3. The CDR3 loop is CASSLGRTSTDTQYF. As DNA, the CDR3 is TGTGCCAGCAGCTTAGGACGGACTAGCACAGATACGCAGTATTTT.

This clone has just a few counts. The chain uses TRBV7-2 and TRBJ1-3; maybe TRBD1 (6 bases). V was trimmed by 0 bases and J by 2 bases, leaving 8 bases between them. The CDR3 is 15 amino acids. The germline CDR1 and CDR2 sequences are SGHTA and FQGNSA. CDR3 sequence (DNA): TGTGCCAGCAGCTTAGCTGCAGGGGCTGGAAACACCATATATTTT. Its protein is CASSLAAGAGNTIYF.

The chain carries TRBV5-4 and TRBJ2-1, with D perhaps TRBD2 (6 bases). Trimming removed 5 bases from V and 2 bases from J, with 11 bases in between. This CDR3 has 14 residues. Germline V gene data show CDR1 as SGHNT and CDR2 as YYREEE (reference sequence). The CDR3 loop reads CASRRDPAYNEQFF. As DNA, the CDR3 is TGTGCCAGCAGGCGGGACCCAGCCTACAATGAGCAGTTCTTC.

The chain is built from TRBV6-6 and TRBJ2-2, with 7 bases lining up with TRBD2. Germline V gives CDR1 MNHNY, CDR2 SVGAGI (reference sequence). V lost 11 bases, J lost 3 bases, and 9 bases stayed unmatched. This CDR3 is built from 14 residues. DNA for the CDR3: TGTGCCGCCGCTGCGGGAGAGTACACCGGGGAGCTGTTTTTT. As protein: CAAAAGEYTGELFF.

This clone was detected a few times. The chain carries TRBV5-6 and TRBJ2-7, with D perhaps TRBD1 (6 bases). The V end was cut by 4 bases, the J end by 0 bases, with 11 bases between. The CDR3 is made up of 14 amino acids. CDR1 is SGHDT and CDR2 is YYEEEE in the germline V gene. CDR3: CASSRRQDSYEQYV. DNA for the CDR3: TGTGCCAGCAGCCGCAGACAGGACTCCTACGAGCAGTACGTC.

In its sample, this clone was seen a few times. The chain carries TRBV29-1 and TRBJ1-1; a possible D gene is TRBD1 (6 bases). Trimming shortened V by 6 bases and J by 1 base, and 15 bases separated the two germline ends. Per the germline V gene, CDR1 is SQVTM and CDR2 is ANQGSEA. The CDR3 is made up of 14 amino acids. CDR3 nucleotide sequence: TGCAGCGTGGGGAAGGGGGAACCGAACACTGAAGCTTTCTTT. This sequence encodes CSVGKGEPNTEAFF.

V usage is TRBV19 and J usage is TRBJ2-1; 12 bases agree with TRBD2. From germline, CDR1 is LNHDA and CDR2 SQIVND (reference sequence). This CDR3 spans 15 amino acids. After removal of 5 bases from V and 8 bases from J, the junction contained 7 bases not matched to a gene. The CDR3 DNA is TGTGCCAGTAGTGCTCGGACTAGCGGGATCTATGAGCAGTTCTTC. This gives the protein CASSARTSGIYEQFF.

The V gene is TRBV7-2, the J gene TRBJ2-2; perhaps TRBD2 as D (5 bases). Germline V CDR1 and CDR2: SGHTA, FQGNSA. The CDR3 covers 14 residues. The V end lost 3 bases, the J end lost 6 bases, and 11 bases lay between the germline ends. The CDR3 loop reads CASSFSLAAGELFF. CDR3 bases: TGTGCCAGCAGCTTTTCCCTAGCAGCCGGGGAGCTGTTTTTT.

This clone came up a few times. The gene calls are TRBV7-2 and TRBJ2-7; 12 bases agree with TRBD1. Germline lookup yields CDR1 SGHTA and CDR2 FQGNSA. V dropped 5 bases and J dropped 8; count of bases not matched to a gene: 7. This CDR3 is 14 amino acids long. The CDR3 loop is CASSSGTGGLKQYF. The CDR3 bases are TGTGCCAGCAGCAGTGGGACAGGGGGCCTTAAGCAGTACTTC.

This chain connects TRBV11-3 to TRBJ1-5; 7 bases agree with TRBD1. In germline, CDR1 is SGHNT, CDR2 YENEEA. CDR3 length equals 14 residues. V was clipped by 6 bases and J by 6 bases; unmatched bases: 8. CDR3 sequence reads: CASRSRGEGQPQHF. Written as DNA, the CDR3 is TGTGCCAGCAGATCCAGGGGGGAGGGTCAGCCCCAGCATTTT. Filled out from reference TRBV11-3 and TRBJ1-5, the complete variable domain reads EAGVVQSPRYKIIEKKQPVAFWCNPISGHNTLYWYLQNLGQGPELLIRYENEEAVDDSQLPKDRFSAERLKGVDSTLKIQPAELGDSAVYLCASRSRGEGQPQHFGDGTRLSIL.

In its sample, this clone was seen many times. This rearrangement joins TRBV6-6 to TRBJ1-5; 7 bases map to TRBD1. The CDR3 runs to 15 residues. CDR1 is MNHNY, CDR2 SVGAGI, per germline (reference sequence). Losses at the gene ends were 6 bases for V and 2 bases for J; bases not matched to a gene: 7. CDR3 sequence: CASSLGTVGNQPQHF. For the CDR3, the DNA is TGTGCCAGCAGCCTAGGGACAGTCGGCAATCAGCCCCAGCATTTT.

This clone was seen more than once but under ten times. DNA of the CDR3: TGTGCCAGCAGTTCCCCCGGCGAGCAGTTCTTC. Translated, it gives CASSSPGEQFF. The J gene is TRBJ2-1, the V gene TRBV6-6, with no clear D. The CDR3 is 11 amino acids. Germline V gene lookup returns CDR1 MNHNY and CDR2 SVGAGI (reference sequence). Trimming cost V 4 bases and J 10 bases, with 8 bases left between them.

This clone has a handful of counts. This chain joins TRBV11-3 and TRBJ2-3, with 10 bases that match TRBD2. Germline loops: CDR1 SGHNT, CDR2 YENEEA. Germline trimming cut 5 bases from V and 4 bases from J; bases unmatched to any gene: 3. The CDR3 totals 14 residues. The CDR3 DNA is TGTGCCAGCAGCCCCGGGACTAGCGCAGATACGCAGTATTTT. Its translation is CASSPGTSADTQYF.

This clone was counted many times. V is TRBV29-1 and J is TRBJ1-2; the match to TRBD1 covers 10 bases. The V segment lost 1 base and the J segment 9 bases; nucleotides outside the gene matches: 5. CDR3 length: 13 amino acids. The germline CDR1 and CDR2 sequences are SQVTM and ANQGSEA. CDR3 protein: CSVEAGDRGSYTF. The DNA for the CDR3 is TGCAGCGTTGAAGCCGGGGACAGGGGCAGCTACACCTTC.

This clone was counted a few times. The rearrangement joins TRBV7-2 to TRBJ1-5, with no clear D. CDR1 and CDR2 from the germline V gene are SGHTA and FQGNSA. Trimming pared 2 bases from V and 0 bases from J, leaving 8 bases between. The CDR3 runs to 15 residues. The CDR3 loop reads CASSLSPYSNQPQHF. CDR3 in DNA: TGTGCCAGCAGCTTATCTCCCTATAGCAATCAGCCCCAGCATTTT.

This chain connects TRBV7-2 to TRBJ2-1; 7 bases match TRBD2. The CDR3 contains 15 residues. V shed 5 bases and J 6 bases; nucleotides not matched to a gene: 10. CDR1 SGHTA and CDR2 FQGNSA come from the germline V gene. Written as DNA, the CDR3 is TGTGCCAGCAGCCTCCTCAGCGGGGTAGGCAATGAGCAGTTCTTC. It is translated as CASSLLSGVGNEQFF.

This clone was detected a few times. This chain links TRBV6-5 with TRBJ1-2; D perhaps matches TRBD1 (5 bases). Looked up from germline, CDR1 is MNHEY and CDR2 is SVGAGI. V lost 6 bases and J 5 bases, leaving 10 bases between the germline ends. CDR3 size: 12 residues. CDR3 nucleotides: TGTGCCAGCAGATGGGGGAGATATGGCTACACCTTC. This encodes CASRWGRYGYTF.

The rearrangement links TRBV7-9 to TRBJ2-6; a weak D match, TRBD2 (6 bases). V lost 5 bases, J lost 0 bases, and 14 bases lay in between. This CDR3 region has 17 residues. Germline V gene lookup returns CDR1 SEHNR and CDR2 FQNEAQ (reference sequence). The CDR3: CASSHRLVNSGANVLTF. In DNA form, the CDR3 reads TGTGCCAGCAGCCATAGACTAGTCAACTCTGGGGCCAACGTCCTGACTTTC.

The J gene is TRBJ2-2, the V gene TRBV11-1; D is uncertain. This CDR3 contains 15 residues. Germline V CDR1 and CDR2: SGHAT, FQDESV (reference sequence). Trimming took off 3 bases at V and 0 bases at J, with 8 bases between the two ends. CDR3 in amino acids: CASSFETANTGELFF. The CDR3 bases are TGTGCCAGCAGCTTCGAGACGGCGAACACCGGGGAGCTGTTTTTT.

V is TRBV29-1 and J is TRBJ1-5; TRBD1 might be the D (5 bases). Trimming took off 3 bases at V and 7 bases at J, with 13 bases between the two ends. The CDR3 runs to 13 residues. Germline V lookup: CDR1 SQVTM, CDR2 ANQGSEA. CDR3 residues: CSVDGAIRQPQHF. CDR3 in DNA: TGCAGCGTTGACGGGGCGATCCGGCAGCCCCAGCATTTT.